These T cell receptor beta chains were read from a single sample in a study of shared clonotypes between healthy human individuals. Clones were read by immunoSEQ multiplex PCR, and TCRdb kept only the in-frame ones, dropping some. The data contain roughly 2.2 million clones, approximately 95% of them seen just once; the ten biggest clones take up under 0.45%. Sequencing was done on a sample of naive CD4+ T cells from PBMCs. These receptors came from a man aged 18 to 29 in good health. Some clones in this sample may be carry-over from other donors' samples. Both conserved end residues are part of each CDR3. The D gene is left open where the match is weak. Clone size is stated in some rows and not others, as once, few, many or a class when expanded.

CDR3aa: CSPRGIYEQYF
CDR3nt: TGCAGTCCGAGGGGCATCTACGAGCAGTACTTC
abundance: .
d_gene: .
j_gene: TRBJ2-7
v_gene: TRBV20-1

CDR3aa: CASSQDLGGGTYEQYF
CDR3nt: TGCGCCAGCAGCCAAGATTTAGGAGGGGGAACCTACGAGCAGTACTTC
abundance: .
d_gene: .
j_gene: TRBJ2-7
v_gene: TRBV4-1

CDR3aa: CASSDASGTPFLQYF
CDR3nt: TGCGCCAGCAGCGACGCCAGCGGGACGCCCTTCTTACAGTATTTT
abundance: .
d_gene: TRBD2
j_gene: TRBJ2-3
v_gene: TRBV4-3

CDR3aa: CSVMTDLNSPLHF
CDR3nt: TGCAGCGTCATGACGGATCTTAATTCACCCCTCCACTTT
abundance: .
d_gene: .
j_gene: TRBJ1-6
v_gene: TRBV29-1

CDR3aa: CASSDTYNSPLHF
CDR3nt: TGTGCCAGCAGTGATACTTATAATTCACCCCTCCACTTT
abundance: .
d_gene: .
j_gene: TRBJ1-6
v_gene: TRBV28

CDR3aa: CASSWSPNQPQHF
CDR3nt: TGTGCCAGCAGCTGGTCCCCCAATCAGCCCCAGCATTTT
abundance: .
d_gene: .
j_gene: TRBJ1-5
v_gene: TRBV27

CDR3aa: CASSLGGGDEQFF
CDR3nt: TGTGCCAGCAGCTTAGGGGGAGGGGATGAGCAGTTCTTC
abundance: .
d_gene: TRBD2
j_gene: TRBJ2-1
v_gene: TRBV11-2

CDR3aa: CASRSGRETQYF
CDR3nt: TGTGCCAGCAGGTCGGGGCGGGAGACCCAGTACTTC
abundance: .
d_gene: .
j_gene: TRBJ2-5
v_gene: TRBV28

CDR3aa: CASSISDRGEGYGYTF
CDR3nt: TGCGCCAGCAGCATATCGGACAGGGGTGAGGGCTATGGCTACACCTTC
abundance: .
d_gene: TRBD1
j_gene: TRBJ1-2
v_gene: TRBV5-1

CDR3aa: CASSLGTGGKQYF
CDR3nt: TGCGCCAGCAGCTTGGGGACAGGGGGCAAGCAGTACTTC
abundance: .
d_gene: TRBD1
j_gene: TRBJ2-7
v_gene: TRBV5-1

CDR3aa: CASSPRAGSSTDTQYF
CDR3nt: TGTGCCAGCTCACCACGGGCAGGGAGTAGCACAGATACGCAGTATTTT
abundance: once
d_gene: .
j_gene: TRBJ2-3
v_gene: TRBV18

CDR3aa: CASSLALLVSGQETQYF
CDR3nt: TGTGCCAGCAGCTTGGCATTACTTGTTTCAGGCCAAGAGACCCAGTACTTC
abundance: .
d_gene: .
j_gene: TRBJ2-5
v_gene: TRBV5-8

CDR3aa: CASSLDGRDGNQPQHF
CDR3nt: TGCGCCAGCAGCTTGGATGGGAGGGACGGTAATCAGCCCCAGCATTTT
abundance: .
d_gene: .
j_gene: TRBJ1-5
v_gene: TRBV5-1

CDR3aa: CASSLLAGAGETQYF
CDR3nt: TGTGCCAGCAGTCTACTAGCGGGAGCGGGGGAGACCCAGTACTTC
abundance: .
d_gene: TRBD2
j_gene: TRBJ2-5
v_gene: TRBV28

CDR3aa: CASSPQGEETQYF
CDR3nt: TGTGCCAGTAGTCCCCAGGGGGAAGAGACCCAGTACTTC
abundance: .
d_gene: TRBD1
j_gene: TRBJ2-5
v_gene: TRBV19

CDR3aa: CATSTRQNPGGEKLFF
CDR3nt: TGTGCCACCAGCACCCGCCAAAACCCGGGGGGTGAAAAACTGTTTTTT
abundance: .
d_gene: .
j_gene: TRBJ1-4
v_gene: TRBV15

CDR3aa: CASSTGIGQPQHF
CDR3nt: TGTGCCAGTAGTACAGGGATCGGTCAGCCCCAGCATTTT
abundance: .
d_gene: .
j_gene: TRBJ1-5
v_gene: TRBV19

CDR3aa: CASSLVDNEQFF
CDR3nt: TGTGCCAGCAGCTTAGTAGACAATGAGCAGTTCTTC
abundance: .
d_gene: .
j_gene: TRBJ2-1
v_gene: TRBV7-9

CDR3aa: CASSLHLLIPYEQYF
CDR3nt: TGCGCCAGCAGCTTGCATCTGCTTATACCCTACGAGCAGTACTTC
abundance: .
d_gene: .
j_gene: TRBJ2-7
v_gene: TRBV5-1

CDR3aa: CASSNSGSFLYGYTF
CDR3nt: TGCGCCAGCAGCAACTCAGGGTCTTTCCTTTATGGCTACACCTTC
abundance: few
d_gene: .
j_gene: TRBJ1-2
v_gene: TRBV4-1

CDR3aa: CALGQELGTEAFF
CDR3nt: TGTGCCCTTGGGCAGGAATTGGGTACTGAAGCTTTCTTT
abundance: .
d_gene: .
j_gene: TRBJ1-1
v_gene: TRBV30

CDR3aa: CASSREGGSYEQYF
CDR3nt: TGTGCCAGCAGTCGAGAGGGGGGCTCCTACGAGCAGTACTTC
abundance: .
d_gene: .
j_gene: TRBJ2-7
v_gene: TRBV7-9

CDR3aa: CASSHIRDRANNEQFF
CDR3nt: TGCGCCAGCAGTCACATCCGGGACAGGGCCAACAATGAGCAGTTCTTC
abundance: .
d_gene: TRBD1
j_gene: TRBJ2-1
v_gene: TRBV5-1

CDR3aa: CASSLGGSGYNEQFF
CDR3nt: TGTGCCAGCAGCTTGGGAGGGAGTGGGTACAATGAGCAGTTCTTC
abundance: .
d_gene: .
j_gene: TRBJ2-1
v_gene: TRBV5-4

CDR3aa: CASSVARGRETQYF
CDR3nt: TGTGCCAGCAGCGTAGCCAGGGGGCGTGAGACCCAGTACTTC
abundance: once
d_gene: TRBD1
j_gene: TRBJ2-5
v_gene: TRBV9

CDR3aa: CSARGPDQQFF
CDR3nt: TGCAGTGCTAGGGGACCCGATCAGCAGTTCTTC
abundance: .
d_gene: .
j_gene: TRBJ2-1
v_gene: TRBV20-1

CDR3aa: CASVGTGKGYGYTF
CDR3nt: TGTGCCAGCGTTGGGACAGGGAAGGGCTATGGCTACACCTTC
abundance: .
d_gene: TRBD1
j_gene: TRBJ1-2
v_gene: TRBV2

CDR3aa: CASSADSGETQYF
CDR3nt: TGTGCCAGCAGCGCGGACAGCGGCGAGACCCAGTACTTC
abundance: .
d_gene: .
j_gene: TRBJ2-5
v_gene: TRBV9

CDR3aa: CASATGGIGYGYTF
CDR3nt: TGTGCCAGCGCTACAGGGGGCATTGGGTATGGCTACACCTTC
abundance: .
d_gene: TRBD1
j_gene: TRBJ1-2
v_gene: TRBV28

CDR3aa: CASSFITEAFF
CDR3nt: TGTGCCAGCAGTTTTATAACTGAAGCTTTCTTT
abundance: .
d_gene: .
j_gene: TRBJ1-1
v_gene: TRBV28

CDR3aa: CATSPGSSGNTIYF
CDR3nt: TGTGCCACCAGCCCGGGCTCCTCTGGAAACACCATATATTTT
abundance: .
d_gene: .
j_gene: TRBJ1-3
v_gene: TRBV15

CDR3aa: CAVGGDRFMNTEAFF
CDR3nt: TGTGCCGTGGGAGGAGACCGCTTTATGAACACTGAAGCTTTCTTT
abundance: .
d_gene: .
j_gene: TRBJ1-1
v_gene: TRBV28

CDR3aa: CASSHPGTGKEAFF
CDR3nt: TGTGCCAGCAGCCACCCCGGGACAGGGAAAGAAGCTTTCTTT
abundance: .
d_gene: TRBD1
j_gene: TRBJ1-1
v_gene: TRBV25-1

CDR3aa: CASSPRSLGGVGELFF
CDR3nt: TGTGCCAGCAGCCCTCGATCCTTGGGGGGCGTGGGGGAGCTGTTTTTT
abundance: .
d_gene: .
j_gene: TRBJ2-2
v_gene: TRBV7-9

CDR3aa: CASSLGGVTDTQYF
CDR3nt: TGTGCCAGCAGTTTAGGCGGGGTCACAGATACGCAGTATTTT
abundance: .
d_gene: .
j_gene: TRBJ2-3
v_gene: TRBV27

CDR3aa: CASSPGGTMTSGANVLTF
CDR3nt: TGCGCCAGCAGCCCGGGTGGGACAATGACCTCTGGGGCCAACGTCCTGACTTTC
abundance: .
d_gene: .
j_gene: TRBJ2-6
v_gene: TRBV5-1

CDR3aa: CASSRTRLHTEAFF
CDR3nt: TGTGCCAGCAGCCGGACACGGCTGCACACTGAAGCTTTCTTT
abundance: once
d_gene: .
j_gene: TRBJ1-1
v_gene: TRBV7-6

CDR3aa: CASSQDQGTDTQYF
CDR3nt: TGTGCCAGCAGCCAAGACCAGGGGACAGATACGCAGTATTTT
abundance: .
d_gene: .
j_gene: TRBJ2-3
v_gene: TRBV4-2

CDR3aa: CAGRLAGVSEQYF
CDR3nt: TGTGCCGGACGACTAGCGGGAGTGTCCGAGCAGTACTTC
abundance: .
d_gene: TRBD2
j_gene: TRBJ2-7
v_gene: TRBV6-1

CDR3aa: CASSLGLAGVDEQFF
CDR3nt: TGCGCCAGCAGCCTGGGACTAGCGGGAGTCGATGAGCAGTTCTTC
abundance: once
d_gene: TRBD2
j_gene: TRBJ2-1
v_gene: TRBV5-1

CDR3aa: CASSRDRGLWETQYF
CDR3nt: TGTGCCAGCAGCCGGGACAGGGGGCTATGGGAGACCCAGTACTTC
abundance: once
d_gene: TRBD1
j_gene: TRBJ2-5
v_gene: TRBV7-9

CDR3aa: CASSPGQSTDTQYF
CDR3nt: TGTGCCAGCAGCCCGGGACAGAGCACAGATACGCAGTATTTT
abundance: .
d_gene: TRBD1
j_gene: TRBJ2-3
v_gene: TRBV7-3

CDR3aa: CARSLVSGRTGPSATNEKLFF
CDR3nt: TGTGCCAGAAGCTTAGTGTCCGGGAGGACAGGGCCTTCCGCAACTAATGAAAAACTGTTTTTT
abundance: .
d_gene: .
j_gene: TRBJ1-4
v_gene: TRBV7-5

CDR3aa: CASSLEVTSTYNEQFF
CDR3nt: TGTGCCAGCAGCTTAGAAGTGACTAGCACCTACAATGAGCAGTTCTTC
abundance: .
d_gene: TRBD2
j_gene: TRBJ2-1
v_gene: TRBV7-2

CDR3aa: CASSRQGINTEAFF
CDR3nt: TGTGCCAGCAGTCGACAGGGGATAAACACTGAAGCTTTCTTT
abundance: .
d_gene: TRBD1
j_gene: TRBJ1-1
v_gene: TRBV6-5

CDR3aa: CASSLGLAGGPTAYNEQFF
CDR3nt: TGCGCCAGCAGCTTGGGACTAGCGGGAGGCCCAACGGCCTACAATGAGCAGTTCTTC
abundance: .
d_gene: TRBD2
j_gene: TRBJ2-1
v_gene: TRBV5-1

CDR3aa: CASTTPGGDRGSGANVLTF
CDR3nt: TGTGCCAGCACCACCCCGGGGGGGGACAGGGGATCCGGGGCCAACGTCCTGACTTTC
abundance: .
d_gene: TRBD1
j_gene: TRBJ2-6
v_gene: TRBV28

CDR3aa: CASSLAPGNEQFF
CDR3nt: TGCGCCAGCAGCTTGGCCCCCGGCAATGAGCAGTTCTTC
abundance: few
d_gene: .
j_gene: TRBJ2-1
v_gene: TRBV5-1

CDR3aa: CASSPIRTGRPNEQFF
CDR3nt: TGTGCCAGCAGCCCAATTAGAACTGGGCGGCCCAATGAGCAGTTCTTC
abundance: .
d_gene: .
j_gene: TRBJ2-1
v_gene: TRBV7-6

CDR3aa: CASSRTGSQETQYF
CDR3nt: TGTGCCAGCAGCAGGACAGGGTCCCAAGAGACCCAGTACTTC
abundance: .
d_gene: TRBD1
j_gene: TRBJ2-5
v_gene: TRBV2

CDR3aa: CAIAGIGGKLFF
CDR3nt: TGTGCCATCGCGGGCATTGGGGGTAAACTGTTTTTT
abundance: once
d_gene: .
j_gene: TRBJ1-4
v_gene: TRBV28

CDR3aa: CASSPRTGNTGELFF
CDR3nt: TGTGCCAGCAGTCCTAGGACAGGGAACACCGGGGAGCTGTTTTTT
abundance: .
d_gene: TRBD1
j_gene: TRBJ2-2
v_gene: TRBV27

CDR3aa: CASSSPGRGANVLTF
CDR3nt: TGTGCCAGCAGTTCCCCGGGGCGGGGGGCCAACGTCCTGACTTTC
abundance: .
d_gene: .
j_gene: TRBJ2-6
v_gene: TRBV28

CDR3aa: CASRAGVDSGANVLTF
CDR3nt: TGTGCCAGCAGGGCAGGGGTAGACTCTGGGGCCAACGTCCTGACTTTC
abundance: .
d_gene: .
j_gene: TRBJ2-6
v_gene: TRBV9

CDR3aa: CASRDTLSYEQYF
CDR3nt: TGTGCCAGCCGGGACACACTCTCCTACGAGCAGTACTTC
abundance: .
d_gene: .
j_gene: TRBJ2-7
v_gene: TRBV28